This T cell receptor (beta chain) was retrieved from a study of cytomegalovirus exposure and HLA in healthy donors. Study context: Samples from HLA-typed donors yielded about 85 million unique TCRs in an early data release. Study outcomes and limitations: Most subjects' HLA-A and HLA-B alleles were reportedly predicted from TCR beta sequences. A later analysis showed TCR association rates differing by HLA locus, peaking at DRB1 and lowest at HLA-C.

This PCR relied on a set of 60 Vbeta primers and 13 Jbeta primers. Produced via immunoSEQ multiplex PCR; TCRdb's table is partial and in-frame only. The sample shows about 200,000 clones, over 75% of them seen only once. Note on this clone: No antigen is known for it.

Germline V CDR1 and CDR2: MDHEN, SYDVKM. The CDR3 runs to 17 residues. V lost 3 bases, J lost 1 base, and 7 bases stayed unmatched. The chain couples TRBV28 to TRBJ2-1; 9 bases align to TRBD1. This TCR came from a woman between 50 and 59 years old in good health and CMV-seronegative. Sequenced sample: PBMCs. Here the CDR3 DNA reads TGTGCCAGCAGTTTCGCCGGGACAGGGTTTTCCTACAATGAGCAGTTCTTC. Its translation: CASSFAGTGFSYNEQFF.